The next 9 T cell receptor beta chains were all read from a single sample in a study of T-cell reconstitution after alpha-beta-depleted transplantation in children. The library targeted TCRbeta and was prepared with unique molecular identifiers. TCRdb called the PCR reads again in MiXCR, with one record for every CDR3 protein. In the table there are about 190,000 distinct CDR3 sequences, around 10% of which are singletons. Sample: PBMCs, taken before TCRalphabeta/CD19-depleted stem cell transplant. The receptors were sampled from a boy between 2 and 10 years old with acute myeloid leukemia, due to receive a stem cell transplant.

V is TRBV6-1 and J is TRBJ2-7; 12 nucleotides line up with TRBD1. The CDR3 runs 13 residues. From germline, CDR1 is MNHNS and CDR2 SASEGT. Trimming at V came to 7 bases and at J to 5 bases, leaving 3 bases not matched to a gene. This CDR3 reads CASIGTGGHEQYF. CDR3 bases: TGTGCCAGCATAGGGACAGGGGGCCACGAGCAGTACTTC.

The gene calls are TRBV5-4 and TRBJ2-4, with no clear D. The CDR3 is made up of 15 amino acids. Germline V gives CDR1 SGHNT, CDR2 YYREEE (reference sequence). Trimming took 3 bases from V and 2 from J, leaving 12 bases between them. The CDR3 region is CASSSAESPKNIQYF. The DNA of the CDR3 is TGTGCCAGCAGCTCCGCAGAGTCCCCCAAAAACATTCAGTACTTC.

This clonotype came up many times. The gene calls are TRBV2 and TRBJ1-5; tentative D call: TRBD1 (5 bases). The germline gives CDR1 SNHLY, CDR2 FYNNEI. The V gene lost 6 bases and the J gene lost 0 bases, with 18 bases spanning the gap. The CDR3 is 17 amino acids. The CDR3 region has the DNA TGTGCCAGCAGCCTAACCCCCGGACAAGATAGCAATCAGCCCCAGCATTTT. As protein: CASSLTPGQDSNQPQHF. Together with reference TRBV2 and TRBJ1-5, the CDR3 gives the full variable domain: EPEVTQTPSHQVTQMGQEVILRCVPISNHLYFYWYRQILGQKVEFLVSFYNNEISEKSEIFDDQFSVERPDGSNFTLKIRSTKLEDSAMYFCASSLTPGQDSNQPQHFGDGTRLSIL.

As to this clonotype: One end of the junction is discordant with germline, which a read error may explain. The rearrangement links TRBV28 to TRBJ2-7; 8 positions match TRBD2. Germline loops: CDR1 MDHEN, CDR2 SYDVKM. The CDR3 covers 17 residues. Written as DNA, the CDR3 is TGTGTGAGCAGTGAGACTTTACTAGCGGTGAGCACCTACGAGCTGTACTTC. Its translation is CVSSETLLAVSTYELYF.

This chain links TRBV6-1 with TRBJ1-1; D remains ambiguous. CDR3 length equals 11 residues. The germline CDR1 and CDR2 sequences are MNHNS and SASEGT. Trimming removed 3 bases from V and 11 bases from J, with 10 bases in between. The CDR3 protein is CASSEWGLAFF. The CDR3, as DNA: TGTGCCAGCAGTGAGTGGGGTTTGGCTTTCTTT.

This clonotype was counted ten times or more. The rearrangement joins TRBV3-1 to TRBJ2-5; 8 bases agree with TRBD2. Germline loops: CDR1 LGHDT, CDR2 YNNKEL (reference sequence). CDR3 length: 17 amino acids. With 3 bases clipped from V and 5 bases from J, the junction kept 14 bases outside the gene matches. The DNA of the CDR3 is TGTGCCAGCAGCCAGGTAGTGGCGGGAGGCGAAGGGGAGACCCAGTACTTC. This codes for CASSQVVAGGEGETQYF.

This clonotype was seen ten or more times. The chain links TRBV5-6 to TRBJ2-7; the D gene is possibly TRBD2 (6 bases). V lost 3 bases and J lost 1, with 14 bases in between. Germline CDR1 SGHDT, CDR2 YYEEEE. The CDR3 spans 15 residues. The CDR3 reads CASSWTWGLSYEQYF. In nucleotides, the CDR3 is TGTGCCAGCAGCTGGACCTGGGGACTTTCCTACGAGCAGTACTTC.

This clonotype was observed many times. This chain links TRBV5-1 with TRBJ2-7, with unresolved D. Trimming shortened V by 0 bases and J by 1 base, and 8 bases separated the two germline ends. The germline V gene encodes CDR1 SGHRS and CDR2 YFSETQ. CDR3 length: 14 amino acids. In DNA, the CDR3 is TGCGCCAGCAGCTTGGAGGCGGCTTCCTACGAGCAGTACGTC. This sequence encodes CASSLEAASYEQYV.

Ten or more counts support this clonotype. This chain connects TRBV7-2 to TRBJ2-1; the D gene is possibly TRBD1 (6 bases). CDR1 and CDR2 (germline): SGHTA, FQGNSA. Deletions cut 5 bases from V and 4 bases from J, with 12 bases between. The CDR3 consists of 14 residues. The CDR3 region has the DNA TGTGCCAGCAGCCCACAGGGAAGATACAATGAGCAGTTCTTC. Protein product: CASSPQGRYNEQFF.